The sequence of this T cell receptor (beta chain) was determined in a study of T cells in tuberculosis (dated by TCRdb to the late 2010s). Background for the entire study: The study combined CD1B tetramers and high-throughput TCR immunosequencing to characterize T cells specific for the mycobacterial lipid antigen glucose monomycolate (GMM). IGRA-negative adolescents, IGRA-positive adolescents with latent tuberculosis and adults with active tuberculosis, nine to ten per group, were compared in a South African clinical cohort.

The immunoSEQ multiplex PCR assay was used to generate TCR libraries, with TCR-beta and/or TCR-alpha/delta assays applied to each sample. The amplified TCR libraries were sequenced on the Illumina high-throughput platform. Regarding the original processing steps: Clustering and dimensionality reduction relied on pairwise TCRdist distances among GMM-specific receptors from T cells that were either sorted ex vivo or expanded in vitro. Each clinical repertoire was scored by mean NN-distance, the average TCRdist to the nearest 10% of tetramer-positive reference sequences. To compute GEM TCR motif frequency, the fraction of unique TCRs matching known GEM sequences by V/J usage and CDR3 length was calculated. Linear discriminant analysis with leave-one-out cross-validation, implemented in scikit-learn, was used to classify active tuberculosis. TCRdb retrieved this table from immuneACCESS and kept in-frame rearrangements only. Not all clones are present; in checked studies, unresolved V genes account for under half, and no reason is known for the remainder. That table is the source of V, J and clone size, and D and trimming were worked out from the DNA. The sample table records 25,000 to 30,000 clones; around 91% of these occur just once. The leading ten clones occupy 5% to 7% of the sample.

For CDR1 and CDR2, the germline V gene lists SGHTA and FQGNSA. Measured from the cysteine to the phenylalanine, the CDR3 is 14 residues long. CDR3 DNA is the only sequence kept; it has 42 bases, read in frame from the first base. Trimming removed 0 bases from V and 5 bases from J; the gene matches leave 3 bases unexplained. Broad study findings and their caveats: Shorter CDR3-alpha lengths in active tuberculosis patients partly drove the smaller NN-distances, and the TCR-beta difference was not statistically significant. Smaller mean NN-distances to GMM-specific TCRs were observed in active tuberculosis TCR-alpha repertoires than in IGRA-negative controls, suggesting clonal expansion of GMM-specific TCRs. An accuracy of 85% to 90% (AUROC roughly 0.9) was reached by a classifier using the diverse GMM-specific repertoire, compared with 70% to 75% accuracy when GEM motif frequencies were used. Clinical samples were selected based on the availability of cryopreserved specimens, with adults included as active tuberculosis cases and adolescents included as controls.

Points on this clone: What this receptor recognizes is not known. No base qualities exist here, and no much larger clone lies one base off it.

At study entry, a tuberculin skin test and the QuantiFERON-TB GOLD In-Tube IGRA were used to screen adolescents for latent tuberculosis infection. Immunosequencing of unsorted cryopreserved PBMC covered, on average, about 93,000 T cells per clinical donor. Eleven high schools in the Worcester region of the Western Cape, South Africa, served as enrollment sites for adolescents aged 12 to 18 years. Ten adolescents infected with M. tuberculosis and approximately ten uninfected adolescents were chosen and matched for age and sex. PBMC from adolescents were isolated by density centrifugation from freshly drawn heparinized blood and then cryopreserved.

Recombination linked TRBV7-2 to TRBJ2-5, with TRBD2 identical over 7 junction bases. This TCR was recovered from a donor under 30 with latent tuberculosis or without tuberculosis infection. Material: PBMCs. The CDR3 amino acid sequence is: CASSLAGRAETQYF. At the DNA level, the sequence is TGTGCCAGCAGCTTAGCGGGGAGGGCCGAGACCCAGTACTTC.